The rows below give T cell receptor beta chains drawn from one sample of a study of T-cell reconstitution after alpha-beta-depleted transplantation in children. Each CDR3 protein is one row after TCRdb ran MiXCR on the PCR reads. The table shows 180,000 or so distinct CDR3 sequences, with 5% to 6.5% occurring only once. Sequenced here: PBMCs, sampled before TCRalphabeta/CD19-depleted stem cell transplant. All receptors derive from a girl less than two years old with combined immunodeficiency, due to receive a stem cell transplant. Each CDR3 is given with its conserved first and last residue. A D gene is named only where the DNA matches it firmly. Clone size appears in some rows only: once, few, many, or a class for an expanded clone.

v_gene: TRBV6-2/TRBV6-3; abundance: many; j_gene: TRBJ2-7; d_gene: TRBD2; CDR3nt: TGTGCCAGCAGTTACGGACTAGCCTACGAGCAGTACTTC; CDR3aa: CASSYGLAYEQYF
v_gene: TRBV27; abundance: many; j_gene: TRBJ2-7; d_gene: -; CDR3nt: TGTGCCAGCAGTTTAGGGACGGCGGGTTACGAGCAGTACTTC; CDR3aa: CASSLGTAGYEQYF
v_gene: TRBV4-3; abundance: many; j_gene: TRBJ2-7; d_gene: -; CDR3nt: TGCGCCAGCAGCCAGGGTTGGGACTACGAGCAGTACTTC; CDR3aa: CASSQGWDYEQYF
v_gene: TRBV20-1; abundance: many; j_gene: TRBJ2-1; d_gene: -; CDR3nt: TGCAGTGCTTTTTTTGGGGGGGCTGACAATGAGCAGTTCTTC; CDR3aa: CSAFFGGADNEQFF
v_gene: TRBV4-2; abundance: many; j_gene: TRBJ2-7; d_gene: -; CDR3nt: TGTGCCAGCAGCCCCGGGACCGCAACCTACGAGCAGTACTTC; CDR3aa: CASSPGTATYEQYF
v_gene: TRBV24-1; abundance: many; j_gene: TRBJ1-1; d_gene: TRBD1; CDR3nt: TGTGCCACCAGTGACCTCCGACAGGGGAAAGCTTTCTTT; CDR3aa: CATSDLRQGKAFF
v_gene: TRBV20-1; abundance: many; j_gene: TRBJ2-5; d_gene: -; CDR3nt: TGCAGTGCTAGTATGGAGGGGGGGTATGAGGAGACCCAGTACTTC; CDR3aa: CSASMEGGYEETQYF
v_gene: TRBV29-1; abundance: many; j_gene: TRBJ1-2; d_gene: -; CDR3nt: TGCAGCGTTGAAGAGGCAGCAGCTAACTATGGCTACACCTTC; CDR3aa: CSVEEAAANYGYTF
v_gene: TRBV28; abundance: many; j_gene: TRBJ2-7; d_gene: TRBD1; CDR3nt: TGTGCCAGCGAGGGACAGGCCTACGAGCAGTACTTC; CDR3aa: CASEGQAYEQYF
v_gene: TRBV28; abundance: many; j_gene: TRBJ2-7; d_gene: TRBD2; CDR3nt: TGTGCCAGCAGCTTACTAGCGGGACTAAAGGACGAGCAGTACTTC; CDR3aa: CASSLLAGLKDEQYF
v_gene: TRBV4-3; abundance: many; j_gene: TRBJ2-1; d_gene: TRBD2; CDR3nt: TGCGCCAGCAGCCTACTAGCGGGAGGTATCGATGAGCAGTTCTTC; CDR3aa: CASSLLAGGIDEQFF
v_gene: TRBV12-3/TRBV12-4; abundance: many; j_gene: TRBJ2-3; d_gene: TRBD2; CDR3nt: TGTGCCAGCAGTTTCGCCGACGTAGCGGGTTGGCCCCCAGATACGCAGTATTTT; CDR3aa: CASSFADVAGWPPDTQYF
v_gene: TRBV20-1; abundance: -; j_gene: TRBJ2-5; d_gene: TRBD1; CDR3nt: TGCAGTGCCCACCCGTGGCCATGGGACAGGGGGAAGGAGACCCAGTACTTC; CDR3aa: CSAHPWPWDRGKETQYF
v_gene: TRBV5-1; abundance: many; j_gene: TRBJ2-1; d_gene: TRBD2; CDR3nt: TGCGCCAGCAGCCTGACTAGCGGGGGGGCGAATGAGCAGTTCTTC; CDR3aa: CASSLTSGGANEQFF
v_gene: TRBV24-1; abundance: many; j_gene: TRBJ2-5; d_gene: -; CDR3nt: TGTGCCACCAGTGATCCAACTCGACAGTTTCAAGAGACCCAGTACTTC; CDR3aa: CATSDPTRQFQETQYF
v_gene: TRBV29-1; abundance: many; j_gene: TRBJ1-1; d_gene: -; CDR3nt: TGCAGCTTCTCGGAAGGCAGCACTGAAGCTTTCTTT; CDR3aa: CSFSEGSTEAFF